This T cell receptor beta chain was retrieved from a study of CD8 T cells in ankylosing spondylitis. Findings and caveats of the study: Clones that were linked to disease were CD8+ and were relatively rare in peripheral blood. The study looked at matched synovial fluid samples from ankylosing spondylitis patients. Disease-linked clones were reported to be significantly enriched there. Earlier reports found some motif variants in synovial fluid and blood in reactive arthritis.

By quantitative 5'-RACE with molecular barcodes, the TCR beta libraries were made. TCRdb processed the 5' RACE reads anew with MiXCR; each CDR3 protein has one entry. The table lists some 150,000 distinct CDR3 sequences, around 43% of them singletons. Points on this clonotype: Its matching antigen is unknown.

The CDR3 runs 15 residues. Germline V gene lookup returns CDR1 MRHNA and CDR2 SNTAGT. With 3 bases removed from V and 0 bases from J, the gap between germline ends came to 10 bases. The sequence derives from a male donor with ankylosing spondylitis. Material for sequencing was synovial fluid, either unsorted or a sorted T cell fraction (not recorded which). The genes are TRBV6-4 and TRBJ2-3; tentative D call: TRBD2 (5 bases). As DNA, the CDR3 is TGTGCCAGCAGTGATAGGGCGGGTAGCACAGATACGCAGTATTTT. It encodes CASSDRAGSTDTQYF.